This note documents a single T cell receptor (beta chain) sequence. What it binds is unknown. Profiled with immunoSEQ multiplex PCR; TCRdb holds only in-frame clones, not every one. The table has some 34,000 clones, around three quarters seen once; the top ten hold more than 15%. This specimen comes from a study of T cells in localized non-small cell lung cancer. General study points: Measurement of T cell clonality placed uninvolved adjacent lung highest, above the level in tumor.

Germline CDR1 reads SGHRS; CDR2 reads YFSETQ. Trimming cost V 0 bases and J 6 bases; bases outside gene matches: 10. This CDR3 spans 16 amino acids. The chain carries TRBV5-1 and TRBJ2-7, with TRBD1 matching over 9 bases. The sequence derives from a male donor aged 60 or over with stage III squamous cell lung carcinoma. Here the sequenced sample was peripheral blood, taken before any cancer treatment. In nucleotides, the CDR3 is TGCGCCAGCAGCTTGGCCGGGGGACAGGGAACTTTCGAGCAGTACTTC. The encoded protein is CASSLAGGQGTFEQYF.